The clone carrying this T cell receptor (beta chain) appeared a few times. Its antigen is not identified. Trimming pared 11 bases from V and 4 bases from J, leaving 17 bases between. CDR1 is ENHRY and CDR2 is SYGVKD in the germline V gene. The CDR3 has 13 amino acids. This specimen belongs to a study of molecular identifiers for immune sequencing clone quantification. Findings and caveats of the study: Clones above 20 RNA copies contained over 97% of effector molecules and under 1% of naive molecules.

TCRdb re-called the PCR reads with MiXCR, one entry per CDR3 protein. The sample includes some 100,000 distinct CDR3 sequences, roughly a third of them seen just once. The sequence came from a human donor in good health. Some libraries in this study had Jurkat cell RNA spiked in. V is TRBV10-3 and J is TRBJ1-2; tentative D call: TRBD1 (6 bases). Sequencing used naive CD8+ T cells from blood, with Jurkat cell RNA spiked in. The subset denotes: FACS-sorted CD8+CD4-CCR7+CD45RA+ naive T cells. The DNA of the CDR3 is TGTGCCTCCAAGGGGGGGGACTTCTATGGCTACACCTTC. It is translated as CASKGGDFYGYTF.